One and the same sample provided the 8 T cell receptor beta chains below, sequenced in a study of beta chain features in type 1 diabetes. Expressed TCRB transcripts were sequenced because the entire RNA isolate underwent reverse transcription. Method: immunoSEQ multiplex PCR; TCRdb's copy keeps in-frame clones and lacks some. The sample has 250,000 to 400,000 clones; around 13% are singletons. Sequencing was performed on central memory CD4+ T cells from blood. These receptors were collected from a man aged 30-40 years in good health.

This clone has a handful of counts. The chain is built from TRBV5-1 and TRBJ1-3; TRBD1 might be the D (6 bases). Germline V gene sequence: CDR1 SGHRS, CDR2 YFSETQ. With 0 bases removed from V and 1 base from J, the gap between germline ends came to 11 bases. The CDR3 covers 16 residues. The CDR3 protein is CASSLGTGTSGNTIYF. CDR3 DNA: TGCGCCAGCAGCTTGGGTACAGGGACATCTGGAAACACCATATATTTT. The variable domain in full, with the rest retrieved from reference TRBV5-1 and TRBJ1-3, is KAGVTQTPRYLIKTRGQQVTLSCSPISGHRSVSWYQQTPGQGLQFLFEYFSETQRNKGNFPGRFSGRQFSNSRSEMNVSTLELGDSALYLCASSLGTGTSGNTIYFGEGSWLTVV.

This clone was counted only a few times. The chain employs TRBV5-1 and TRBJ1-2; D might be TRBD1 (5 bases). The V gene's germline CDR1 is SGHRS and CDR2 YFSETQ. Trimming removed 0 bases from V and 13 bases from J, with 19 bases in between. The CDR3 contains 14 residues. Here the CDR3 DNA reads TGCGCCAGCAGCTTGGCCGCGGTACAGGACCCGCCCACCTTC. It translates to CASSLAAVQDPPTF. The variable domain in full, completed from reference TRBV5-1 and TRBJ1-2, reads KAGVTQTPRYLIKTRGQQVTLSCSPISGHRSVSWYQQTPGQGLQFLFEYFSETQRNKGNFPGRFSGRQFSNSRSEMNVSTLELGDSALYLCASSLAAVQDPPTFGSGTRLTVV.

The chain couples TRBV25-1 to TRBJ1-5, with TRBD1 as a possible D gene (6 bases). The germline V and J ends were trimmed by 7 bases and 6 bases, with 10 bases remaining between them. Germline CDR1 MGHDK, CDR2 SYGVNS. The CDR3 is made up of 12 amino acids. The CDR3 DNA is TGTGCCAGCAATCGGGGGGCTCAGCCCCAGCATTTT. Its protein product is CASNRGAQPQHF. The entire variable domain, with the rest obtained from reference TRBV25-1 and TRBJ1-5, is as follows: EADIYQTPRYLVIGTGKKITLECSQTMGHDKMYWYQQDPGMELHLIHYSYGVNSTEKGDLSSESTVSRIRTEHFPLTLESARPSHTSQYLCASNRGAQPQHFGDGTRLSIL.

In its sample, this clone was seen many times. The chain uses TRBV10-3 and TRBJ2-3, with D unclear. The CDR3 runs to 12 residues. The germline V gene encodes CDR1 ENHRY and CDR2 SYGVKD. The germline V and J ends were trimmed by 8 bases and 2 bases, with 8 bases remaining between them. This chain's CDR3 is CAIAAATDTQYF. The CDR3 region has the DNA TGTGCCATCGCCGCGGCCACAGATACGCAGTATTTT.

The chain has TRBV4-2 and TRBJ2-7; 8 bases are shared with TRBD1. Germline lookup yields CDR1 LGHNA and CDR2 YNFKEQ. This CDR3 region has 13 residues. V was clipped by 6 bases and J by 6 bases; unmatched bases: 7. In DNA, the CDR3 is TGTGCCAGCAGTCACCCCGGGACAGGCGAGCAGTACTTC. Translating it yields CASSHPGTGEQYF.

This chain uses TRBV11-2 with TRBJ1-6; 9 bases are shared with TRBD1. CDR3 length: 16 residues. CDR1 and CDR2 (germline): SGHAT, FQNNGV. The trim removed 1 base at V and 6 bases at J, leaving 4 bases unmatched. The CDR3 sequence is CASSLAGQGTNSPLHF. Here the CDR3 DNA reads TGTGCCAGCAGCTTAGCCGGACAGGGGACTAATTCACCCCTCCACTTT.

This chain joins TRBV7-8 and TRBJ2-2; 9 bases line up with TRBD2. The length of the CDR3 is 16 residues. V gave up 5 bases and J gave up 3 bases; unmatched junction bases: 7. Germline CDR1 reads SGHVS; CDR2 reads FQNEAQ. The DNA for the CDR3 is TGTGCCAGCAGCGTGAAAAGCGGGGGGTACACCGGGGAGCTGTTTTTT. This sequence encodes CASSVKSGGYTGELFF.

A few counts support this clone. The chain links TRBV15 to TRBJ1-1; D call uncertain. V lost 1 base and J 0 bases, leaving 21 bases between the germline ends. CDR1 LNHNV and CDR2 YYDKDF come from the germline V gene (reference sequence). This CDR3 has 19 residues. The CDR3 DNA reads TGTGCCACCAGCAGAGTTTTTGGAGCGAGGATTGTAATGAACACTGAAGCTTTCTTT. Amino acid sequence: CATSRVFGARIVMNTEAFF.